The 26 T cell receptor beta chains listed next were all sequenced from one sample in a study of blood T cell repertoires in COVID-19. The method was immunoSEQ multiplex PCR; TCRdb's version includes in-frame clones alone and lacks a portion of them. The sample has some 360,000 clones, roughly nine tenths seen once. Sequenced: peripheral blood. Receptor source: a woman between 55 and 75 years old with COVID-19, enrolled during active disease.

The chain recombines TRBV6-5 with TRBJ1-2; the D is unclear. The CDR3 is made up of 15 amino acids. Germline assignment: CDR1 MNHEY and CDR2 SVGAGI. Between the trimmed V and J ends, which lost 7 bases and 3 bases, there was a span of 18 bases. Written as DNA, the CDR3 is TGTGCCAGCATCCAAGGTGACACGTCTTACTATGGCTACACCTTC. Translation gives CASIQGDTSYYGYTF.

Written as DNA, the CDR3 is TGTGCCAGCAGCCTCCTTCTACTTCGGGGGGGCCCCAGGGCCGGGGAGCTGTTTTTT. Amino acids: CASSLLLLRGGPRAGELFF. The chain joins TRBV7-9 to TRBJ2-2; 8 positions match TRBD2. Losses at the gene ends were 5 bases for V and 6 bases for J; bases not matched to a gene: 20. The CDR3 loop spans 19 amino acids. Germline CDR1 SEHNR, CDR2 FQNEAQ (reference sequence).

V gene TRBV28 combines with J gene TRBJ1-3, with a tentative D call TRBD1 (5 bases). The CDR3 is 16 amino acids. Germline lookup yields CDR1 MDHEN and CDR2 SYDVKM. Trimming pared 3 bases from V and 0 bases from J, leaving 12 bases between. The DNA of the CDR3 is TGTGCCAGCAGTTTGTGGGCAGGGATCTCTGGAAACACCATATATTTT. Its protein is CASSLWAGISGNTIYF.

J is TRBJ1-5 and V is TRBV10-3; D uncertain. Germline V CDR1 and CDR2: ENHRY, SYGVKD. The CDR3 contains 14 residues. Trimming left V 2 bases short and J 2 bases short, with 7 bases between. The CDR3 is CAISEAPGNQPQHF. The CDR3 DNA is TGTGCCATCAGTGAGGCTCCGGGCAATCAGCCCCAGCATTTT.

The rearrangement joins TRBV2 to TRBJ2-1; 7 bases align to TRBD2. CDR3 length equals 16 residues. CDR1 is SNHLY, CDR2 FYNNEI, per germline. With V trimmed by 6 bases and J by 4 bases, 12 bases remained unmatched. CDR3 protein: CASSPVGGSRYNEQFF. The CDR3 DNA is TGTGCCAGCAGCCCCGTCGGGGGGTCCAGGTACAATGAGCAGTTCTTC.

This clone was counted a few times. The chain recombines TRBV4-2 with TRBJ1-1, with 7 positions matching TRBD1. Germline V CDR1 and CDR2: LGHNA, YNFKEQ. J gave up 3 bases and V 4 bases, and 5 bases lay outside the gene matches. The CDR3 covers 14 residues. CDR3 sequence: CASSRTGTDTEAFF. CDR3 sequence (DNA): TGTGCCAGCAGCCGAACCGGGACAGACACTGAAGCTTTCTTT.

This sequence joins TRBV7-9 and TRBJ1-1; D call uncertain. Germline V lookup: CDR1 SEHNR, CDR2 FQNEAQ (reference sequence). The CDR3 extends over 14 amino acids. V lost 0 bases and J 4 bases, leaving 9 bases between the germline ends. The CDR3 coding sequence is TGTGCCAGCAGCTTAGCAAGGGAGATCACTGAAGCTTTCTTT. This translates into CASSLAREITEAFF.

The rearrangement uses TRBV7-9 and TRBJ2-3, with TRBD2 matching over 7 bases. This CDR3 region has 14 residues. The germline CDR1 and CDR2 sequences are SEHNR and FQNEAQ (reference sequence). After removal of 4 bases from V and 3 bases from J, the junction contained 4 bases not matched to a gene. The CDR3 DNA follows: TGTGCCAGCAGCTACAGCGGGGTTACAGATACGCAGTATTTT. The encoded protein is CASSYSGVTDTQYF.

On this clone itself: Relative to the germline gene, one junction end is altered; a read error may explain this. The rearrangement joins TRBV19 to TRBJ1-5; no definite D call. This CDR3 comprises 14 residues. Germline CDR1 reads LNHDA; CDR2 reads SQIVND (reference sequence). The chain's CDR3 is CASRIGGSNQPQHF. Written as DNA, the CDR3 is TGTGCCAGTAGAATAGGAGGGAGCAATCAGCCCCAGCATTTT.

The V and J genes are TRBV5-1 and TRBJ1-3; no clear D. CDR3 size: 13 residues. V lost 7 bases and J lost 0, with 8 bases in between. Germline V gene sequence: CDR1 SGHRS, CDR2 YFSETQ. CDR3 DNA: TGCGCCAGCTCCCGTAGCTCTGGAAACACCATATATTTT. Its protein product is CASSRSSGNTIYF.

This chain uses TRBV3-1 (or the pseudogene TRBV3-2) with TRBJ2-7; no definite D call. The CDR3 consists of 11 residues. Germline-derived CDR1 and CDR2 are LGHDT and YNNKEL (reference sequence). V lost 3 bases, J lost 5 bases, and 5 bases lay in between. CDR3 DNA: TGTGCCAGCAGCCACCTCCACGAGCAGTACTTC. Protein: CASSHLHEQYF.

This clone occurred a few times. The V and J genes are TRBV6-5 and TRBJ2-2; 10 nucleotides match TRBD1. The trim removed 4 bases at V and 6 bases at J, leaving 5 bases unmatched. The CDR3 has 15 amino acids. In germline, CDR1 is MNHEY, CDR2 SVGAGI. The CDR3 nucleotides read TGTGCCAGCAGTTCGGGACAGGGGTTCCCCGGGGAGCTGTTTTTT. It is translated as CASSSGQGFPGELFF.

The table lists this clone with a count of one. V is TRBV27 and J is TRBJ1-1; 9 nucleotides match TRBD1. The junction had 16 bases not matched to a gene; V was cut back by 6 bases and J by 2 bases. Germline V gene lookup returns CDR1 MNHEY and CDR2 SMNVEV (reference sequence). This CDR3 contains 18 residues. CDR3 sequence (DNA): TGTGCCAGCAGCCTACGGGGGTACAGGGGGCGGGGAAACACTGAAGCTTTCTTT. This sequence encodes CASSLRGYRGRGNTEAFF.

The chain couples TRBV18 to TRBJ2-2, with D possibly matching TRBD1 (6 bases). The CDR3 sequence is 16 residues long. CDR1 KGHSH and CDR2 LQKENI come from the germline V gene. Trimming pared 3 bases from V and 0 bases from J, leaving 11 bases between. In DNA, the CDR3 is TGTGCCAGCTCACCTCCGGGACACTCGAACACCGGGGAGCTGTTTTTT. Protein sequence: CASSPPGHSNTGELFF.

This sequence joins TRBV5-1 and TRBJ2-3; possible D gene TRBD1, 6 bases. There are 14 residues in the CDR3. Trimming pared 4 bases from V and 6 bases from J, leaving 15 bases between. Germline CDR1 SGHRS, CDR2 YFSETQ. The CDR3 DNA is TGCGCCAGCAGCGTCGGACAGTATATGGATACGCAGTATTTT. This gives the protein CASSVGQYMDTQYF.

This chain connects TRBV28 to TRBJ2-7, with TRBD2 matching over 15 bases. The length of the CDR3 is 18 residues. Losses at the gene ends were 3 bases for V and 2 bases for J; bases not matched to a gene: 8. Germline V gene sequence: CDR1 MDHEN, CDR2 SYDVKM. The CDR3 reads CASSFRIGTSGGTYEQYF. CDR3 coding DNA: TGTGCCAGCAGTTTCCGGATAGGGACTAGCGGGGGGACCTACGAGCAGTACTTC.

The chain recombines TRBV5-1 with TRBJ1-1; D is perhaps TRBD1 (6 bases). Germline V gene lookup returns CDR1 SGHRS and CDR2 YFSETQ. V was pared by 0 bases and J by 4 bases, with 13 bases between. The CDR3 consists of 15 residues. The CDR3 sequence: CASSLEGGSVTEAFF. The CDR3 region has the DNA TGCGCCAGCAGCTTGGAGGGGGGGAGCGTCACTGAAGCTTTCTTT.

The chain links TRBV11-2 to TRBJ2-5; 13 bases are a match to TRBD2. This CDR3 contains 17 residues. The germline V gene encodes CDR1 SGHAT and CDR2 FQNNGV. J gave up 4 bases and V 6 bases, and 11 bases lay outside the gene matches. CDR3 in DNA: TGTGCCAGCAGTCGACTAGCGGGGGGACCCAATTCAGAGACCCAGTACTTC. Translated: CASSRLAGGPNSETQYF.

This clone has just one count. The identical CDR3 is also encoded by other nucleotide sequences in the sample. This rearrangement joins TRBV20-1 to TRBJ1-2; perhaps TRBD1 as D (5 bases). Germline lookup yields CDR1 DFQATT and CDR2 SNEGSKA (reference sequence). This CDR3 region has 13 residues. Deletions cut 3 bases from V and 0 bases from J, with 8 bases between. CDR3 sequence (DNA): TGCAGTGCTAGTACAGGACCTAACTATGGCTACACCTTC. The encoded protein is CSASTGPNYGYTF.

This chain joins TRBV10-3 and TRBJ1-1, with a tentative D call TRBD1 (6 bases). This CDR3 comprises 17 residues. The V end lost 0 bases, the J end lost 1 base, and 15 bases lay between the germline ends. In germline, CDR1 is ENHRY, CDR2 SYGVKD. CDR3 in amino acids: CAISESNGGAGNTEAFF. In nucleotides, the CDR3 is TGTGCCATCAGTGAGTCGAATGGGGGGGCAGGGAACACTGAAGCTTTCTTT.

The DNA of the CDR3 is TGTGCCAGCAGCCGAACAGGGGGATCTGGAAACACCATATATTTT. The encoded protein is CASSRTGGSGNTIYF. The chain is built from TRBV14 and TRBJ1-3; 8 nucleotides line up with TRBD1. The CDR3 has 15 amino acids. The J segment lost 1 base and the V segment lost 4 bases, leaving 3 bases of the junction unmatched. In germline, CDR1 is SGHDN, CDR2 FVKESK.

On this clone itself: Other DNA sequences in this specimen translate into the identical CDR3. CDR3 nucleotide sequence: TGTGCCAGCAGTGGAGACAGCTCCTACGAGCAGTACTTC. Its protein is CASSGDSSYEQYF. The J gene is TRBJ2-7, the V gene TRBV2; tentatively, D is TRBD1 (5 bases). Trimming removed 4 bases from V and 0 bases from J, with 7 bases in between. In germline, CDR1 is SNHLY, CDR2 FYNNEI. The CDR3 consists of 13 residues.

The rearrangement joins TRBV3-1 (or the pseudogene TRBV3-2) to TRBJ1-1, with D possibly TRBD1 on 6 matching bases. The CDR3 runs to 16 residues. From germline, CDR1 is LGHDT and CDR2 YNNKEL (reference sequence). V was clipped by 7 bases and J by 4 bases, with 22 bases between them. The CDR3 region has the DNA TGTGCCAGCACGCCGCGCTACAGGGAGGGAAGCACTGAAGCTTTCTTT. It translates to CASTPRYREGSTEAFF.

The chain joins TRBV30 to TRBJ1-4; no definite D call. Trimming removed 5 bases at V and 4 bases at J, with 17 bases between. CDR1 and CDR2 (germline): GTSNPN, SVGIG (reference sequence). CDR3 length equals 15 residues. The CDR3 sequence is CAWGPPTQFNEKLFF. CDR3 DNA: TGTGCCTGGGGCCCCCCTACACAGTTTAATGAAAAACTGTTTTTT.

The V and J genes are TRBV29-1 and TRBJ1-4, with TRBD1 identical over 8 bases. Trimming removed 7 bases from V and 4 bases from J; junction bases left unmatched: 5. The germline V gene has CDR1 SQVTM and CDR2 ANQGSEA. The CDR3 length is 13 residues. CDR3 DNA: TGCAGCGCTCAGGGGGCTGGTAATGAAAAACTGTTTTTT. This translates into CSAQGAGNEKLFF.

The V call is TRBV6-5, the J call TRBJ1-2; a possible D gene is TRBD1 (5 bases). V shed 7 bases and J shed 5 bases, with 20 bases lying between them. Germline CDR1 reads MNHEY; CDR2 reads SVGAGI. The length of the CDR3 is 15 residues. CDR3 amino acids: CASISLATAGYGYTF. DNA for the CDR3: TGTGCCAGCATATCACTGGCGACAGCGGGTTATGGCTACACCTTC.